These 32 T cell receptor beta chains were sequenced from one sample in a study of shared clonotypes between healthy human individuals. Libraries were prepared by immunoSEQ multiplex PCR; TCRdb keeps only in-frame clonotypes and omits some of them. The sample holds about 980,000 clones, around 80% seen once. The sample taken for sequencing was memory CD4+ T cells sorted from blood. Sample subset: CD45RA-negative fraction. The receptor set was obtained from a man aged 18-30 years in good health.

CDR3 nucleotide sequence: TGTGCCAGCAGTGAATACGGACAGGGTCTCAATGAGCAGTTCTTC. This sequence encodes CASSEYGQGLNEQFF. The chain has TRBV25-1 and TRBJ2-1; 8 bases align to TRBD1. This CDR3 is built from 15 residues. CDR1 and CDR2 (germline): MGHDK, SYGVNS. Unmatched junction bases numbered 4, after V lost 0 bases and J lost 6 bases.

There are many counts of this clone. The V gene is TRBV19, the J gene TRBJ2-1; either TRBD1 or TRBD2 may fit D (5 bases each). CDR1 and CDR2 from the germline V gene are LNHDA and SQIVND (reference sequence). V was clipped by 5 bases and J by 10 bases, with 27 bases between them. This CDR3 is 17 amino acids long. As DNA, the CDR3 is TGTGCCAGTAGTTCGCAAGTGGGCCGGGGCGGCCTGGGGGAGCAGTTCTTC. Amino acid sequence: CASSSQVGRGGLGEQFF. The full variable domain, rest sourced from reference TRBV19 and TRBJ2-1, is DGGITQSPKYLFRKEGQNVTLSCEQNLNHDAMYWYRQDPGQGLRLIYYSQIVNDFQKGDIAEGYSVSREKKESFPLTVTSAQKNPTAFYLCASSSQVGRGGLGEQFFGPGTRLTVL.

This clone showed up just once. J is TRBJ1-6 and V is TRBV30, with TRBD1 matching 9 bases. Germline V gene sequence: CDR1 GTSNPN, CDR2 SVGIG (reference sequence). Unmatched junction bases numbered 8, after V lost 4 bases and J lost 7 bases. The length of the CDR3 is 15 residues. CDR3 sequence reads: CAWTPSTGGNSPLHF. In DNA form, the CDR3 reads TGTGCCTGGACTCCCTCGACAGGGGGGAATTCACCCCTCCACTTT.

This clone was counted a few times. The V call is TRBV4-3, the J call TRBJ2-1; no definite D call. There are 14 residues in the CDR3. Trimming cost V 8 bases and J 6 bases, with 17 bases left between them. The germline V gene has CDR1 LGHNA and CDR2 YSLEER. CDR3 DNA: TGCGCCAGCTCCTCTCGGACCAGAAGCAATGAGCAGTTCTTC. The encoded protein is CASSSRTRSNEQFF.

The chain joins TRBV7-2 to TRBJ1-6; D not resolved. V was cut by 5 bases and J by 9 bases, with 14 bases left in between. CDR3 length: 14 residues. Germline loops: CDR1 SGHTA, CDR2 FQGNSA. This chain's CDR3 is CASSPTAATSPLHF. CDR3 in DNA: TGTGCCAGCAGCCCGACGGCGGCTACTTCACCCCTCCACTTT.

The V call is TRBV12-5, the J call TRBJ2-2, with TRBD1 matching over 9 bases. The length of the CDR3 is 16 residues. The V and J ends lost 5 bases and 6 bases, in that order; junction bases with no gene match: 10. Germline values: CDR1 LGHNT, CDR2 FRNRAP. CDR3 bases: TGTGCTAGTGGTATCGCGGGACAGGGCCATCCCGGGGAGCTGTTTTTT. Translated: CASGIAGQGHPGELFF. The full variable domain, completed using reference TRBV12-5 and TRBJ2-2, is DARVTQTPRHKVTEMGQEVTMRCQPILGHNTVFWYRQTMMQGLELLAYFRNRAPLDDSGMPKDRFSAEMPDATLATLKIQPSEPRDSAVYFCASGIAGQGHPGELFFGEGSRLTVL.

The genes are TRBV12-5 and TRBJ2-1, with a possible D match to TRBD2 (7 bases). The CDR3 loop spans 16 amino acids. CDR1 is LGHNT, CDR2 FRNRAP, per germline. V was trimmed by 7 bases and J by 0 bases, leaving 16 bases between them. For the CDR3, the DNA is TGTGCTAGTGCCCTGGGGGCGGGGGTCTCCTACAATGAGCAGTTCTTC. Translating it yields CASALGAGVSYNEQFF.

This clone was observed a single time. CDR3 nucleotide sequence: TGTGCCAGTAGTATAGCCCCGCGGGGTCCTGGGGCCAACGTCCTGACTTTC. It specifies CASSIAPRGPGANVLTF. The chain is built from TRBV19 and TRBJ2-6, with a tentative D call TRBD2 (6 bases). V was cut by 1 base and J by 2 bases, with 12 bases left in between. The CDR3 is 17 amino acids. Germline CDR1 LNHDA, CDR2 SQIVND (reference sequence).

This chain connects TRBV28 to TRBJ2-4, with D tentatively TRBD1 or TRBD2 (7 bases each). CDR3 length: 17 residues. CDR1 and CDR2 (germline): MDHEN, SYDVKM. Trimming left V 5 bases short and J 3 bases short, with 20 bases between. The CDR3 DNA follows: TGTGCCAGCAGTCACCCAAGGCAGGGGGAGGGCAAAAACATTCAGTACTTC. Translated, it gives CASSHPRQGEGKNIQYF.

The rearrangement joins TRBV7-2 to TRBJ2-7; no firm D call. CDR1 and CDR2 (germline): SGHTA, FQGNSA. CDR3 size: 13 residues. V dropped 1 base and J dropped 2 bases, with 6 bases sitting between them. Here the CDR3 DNA reads TGTGCCAGCAGCTTAGAAATAGCCTACGAGCAGTACTTC. Protein sequence: CASSLEIAYEQYF.

This chain joins TRBV11-2 and TRBJ2-2, with 7 bases matching TRBD1. Germline trimming cut 5 bases from V and 6 bases from J; bases unmatched to any gene: 9. The CDR3 is made up of 15 amino acids. Germline V gives CDR1 SGHAT, CDR2 FQNNGV. In nucleotides, the CDR3 is TGTGCCAGCAGCCGAGAGAGACAGGGTTCCGGGGAGCTGTTTTTT. As protein: CASSRERQGSGELFF.

The chain combines TRBV29-1 with TRBJ2-2, with no clear D. The CDR3 loop spans 14 amino acids. Germline V gene data show CDR1 as SQVTM and CDR2 as ANQGSEA. V dropped 7 bases and J dropped 3 bases, with 15 bases sitting between them. The CDR3 spells CSAVPRGDTGELFF. In nucleotides, the CDR3 is TGCAGCGCCGTCCCCCGAGGTGACACCGGGGAGCTGTTTTTT.

This rearrangement joins TRBV5-1 to TRBJ2-7; the match to TRBD2 covers 9 bases. CDR1 and CDR2 from the germline V gene are SGHRS and YFSETQ. The CDR3 consists of 17 residues. V was clipped by 3 bases and J by 5 bases; unmatched bases: 15. CDR3 nucleotides: TGCGCCAGCAGCTGGCCTTTGGCGGCTAGCGGGAAGGACGAGCAGTACTTC. Protein product: CASSWPLAASGKDEQYF.

The J gene is TRBJ2-3, the V gene TRBV4-1; TRBD1 matches at 9 bases. Looked up from germline, CDR1 is MGHRA and CDR2 is YSYEKL. V gave up 0 bases and J gave up 1 base; unmatched junction bases: 20. The CDR3 contains 22 residues. CDR3 loop: CASSQDPLLQRGQGGGTDTQYF. In DNA form, the CDR3 reads TGCGCCAGCAGCCAAGACCCCCTCTTGCAGCGGGGACAGGGAGGGGGCACAGATACGCAGTATTTT.

The J gene is TRBJ1-2, the V gene TRBV28; 7 positions match TRBD1. The V segment lost 6 bases and the J segment 4 bases; nucleotides outside the gene matches: 14. This CDR3 spans 16 amino acids. Germline CDR1 reads MDHEN; CDR2 reads SYDVKM. CDR3 DNA: TGTGCCAGCAGCACCCCCTCCGGGACAGCTATCTATGGCTACACCTTC. The encoded protein is CASSTPSGTAIYGYTF.

On this clone: Other DNA sequences within the sample encode an identical CDR3. This chain uses TRBV18 with TRBJ1-6; 9 nucleotides line up with TRBD1. V shed 3 bases and J 7 bases; nucleotides not matched to a gene: 1. The CDR3 sequence is 14 residues long. Germline loops: CDR1 KGHSH, CDR2 LQKENI. DNA for the CDR3: TGTGCCAGCTCACCTGGGACAGGGAATTCACCCCTCCACTTT. The encoded protein is CASSPGTGNSPLHF.

On this clone itself: The same CDR3 arises from other DNA sequences in this sample as well. The chain joins TRBV6-5 to TRBJ2-7; the D gene is possibly TRBD1 (5 bases). Trimming stripped 5 bases from V and 1 base from J, with 9 bases between. The CDR3 length is 13 residues. Germline loops: CDR1 MNHEY, CDR2 SVGAGI. CDR3 DNA sequence: TGTGCCAGCAGTGGTCAGGGTTCCTACGAGCAGTACTTC. Protein: CASSGQGSYEQYF.

V is TRBV28 and J is TRBJ1-2; D ambiguous. The V gene's germline CDR1 is MDHEN and CDR2 SYDVKM. The CDR3 is 14 residues long. V shed 2 bases and J shed 0 bases, with 7 bases lying between them. The CDR3 sequence: CASSLLLANYGYTF. In nucleotides, the CDR3 is TGTGCCAGCAGTTTACTACTCGCTAACTATGGCTACACCTTC.

J is TRBJ2-3 and V is TRBV19; tentative D call: TRBD1 (6 bases). Germline CDR1 reads LNHDA; CDR2 reads SQIVND (reference sequence). This CDR3 has 13 amino acids. V dropped 8 bases and J dropped 6 bases, with 15 bases sitting between them. The CDR3 here is CASGPSQGDTQYF. In nucleotides, the CDR3 is TGTGCCAGTGGTCCGTCACAGGGTGATACGCAGTATTTT.

J is TRBJ1-6 and V is TRBV7-2, with D perhaps TRBD1 (5 bases). Trimming cost V 3 bases and J 3 bases, with 12 bases left between them. The germline V gene encodes CDR1 SGHTA and CDR2 FQGNSA. The CDR3 is made up of 16 amino acids. In DNA form, the CDR3 reads TGTGCCAGCAGCTTCTCCACGGGGCTCTATAATTCACCCCTCCACTTT. Its protein is CASSFSTGLYNSPLHF.

Notes on this clone: The sample has other DNA sequences that encode this CDR3 too. This chain links TRBV20-1 with TRBJ1-2, with 10 bases that match TRBD1. The CDR3 consists of 11 residues. Germline values: CDR1 DFQATT, CDR2 SNEGSKA (reference sequence). J gave up 6 bases and V 6 bases, and 1 base lay outside the gene matches. The CDR3 spells CSAGTGDGYTF. CDR3 coding DNA: TGCAGTGCAGGGACAGGGGATGGCTACACCTTC.

V gene TRBV30 combines with J gene TRBJ2-1; D gene unclear. Trimming removed 2 bases from V and 0 bases from J, with 8 bases in between. The CDR3 runs 14 residues. Germline V gene sequence: CDR1 GTSNPN, CDR2 SVGIG (reference sequence). The CDR3 is CAWSRGISYNEQFF. The CDR3 DNA follows: TGTGCCTGGAGTCGTGGGATCTCCTACAATGAGCAGTTCTTC.

The V gene is TRBV7-2, the J gene TRBJ1-5; D might be TRBD1 (5 bases). CDR1 is SGHTA and CDR2 is FQGNSA in the germline V gene. The CDR3 is 16 amino acids. Trimming took 1 base from V and 2 from J, leaving 12 bases between them. The CDR3 sequence is CASSLGTVGGNQPQHF. The CDR3 DNA sequence: TGTGCCAGCAGCTTAGGGACGGTGGGGGGCAATCAGCCCCAGCATTTT.

This clone appeared a single time. The V and J genes are TRBV11-3 and TRBJ2-1, with D perhaps matching TRBD1 or TRBD2 (5 bases each). The germline CDR1 and CDR2 sequences are SGHNT and YENEEA. V lost 5 bases and J 4 bases, leaving 12 bases between the germline ends. This CDR3 has 14 residues. The CDR3 loop reads CASSPGPAYNEQFF. DNA for the CDR3: TGTGCCAGCAGCCCGGGACCGGCATACAATGAGCAGTTCTTC.

About this clone: This sample also contains other DNA sequences that code for the same CDR3. The gene calls are TRBV27 and TRBJ2-7; D is tentatively TRBD1 or TRBD2 (7 bases each). There are 14 residues in the CDR3. Trimming removed 3 bases from V and 6 bases from J, with 15 bases in between. The germline V gene has CDR1 MNHEY and CDR2 SMNVEV (reference sequence). CDR3 sequence reads: CASSLETGRGEQYF. The CDR3 DNA reads as TGTGCCAGCAGTTTGGAGACAGGGAGGGGCGAGCAGTACTTC.

This chain joins TRBV25-1 and TRBJ1-2, with 9 bases fitting TRBD1. Germline CDR1 reads MGHDK; CDR2 reads SYGVNS. CDR3 length: 15 amino acids. V lost 3 bases and J lost 2; bases outside the gene matches: 4. The CDR3 here is CASSDSQGANYGYTF. CDR3 nucleotides: TGTGCCAGCAGTGACTCACAGGGGGCGAACTATGGCTACACCTTC.

Notes on this clone: A far more abundant clone sits one base away, making this likely a read error. Other DNA variants within this sample encode the same CDR3. This chain links TRBV11-2 with TRBJ2-2; 10 bases agree with TRBD2. Looked up from germline, CDR1 is SGHAT and CDR2 is FQNNGV. This CDR3 has 16 amino acids. The chain's CDR3 is CASSSGTSVLTGELFF. CDR3 DNA sequence: TGTGCTAGCAGCTCCGGGACTAGCGTTCTCACCGGGGAGCTGTTTTTT.

This rearrangement joins TRBV18 to TRBJ1-5; a weak D match, TRBD1 (5 bases). Trimming shortened V by 3 bases and J by 4 bases, and 13 bases separated the two germline ends. Germline CDR1 KGHSH, CDR2 LQKENI. The CDR3 is 15 residues long. The CDR3: CASSPGEQDNQPQHF. The CDR3 nucleotides are TGTGCCAGCTCACCCGGGGAACAGGATAATCAGCCCCAGCATTTT.

The chain carries TRBV25-1 and TRBJ2-7; D gene uncertain. Germline loops: CDR1 MGHDK, CDR2 SYGVNS. The CDR3 runs to 14 residues. V lost 5 bases and J lost 5, with 16 bases in between. The CDR3 protein is CASSRRSTVNEQYF. The CDR3 DNA reads as TGTGCCAGCAGTAGACGGTCGACGGTTAACGAGCAGTACTTC.

V is TRBV7-2 and J is TRBJ2-1; D is perhaps TRBD2 (5 bases). CDR1 and CDR2 (germline): SGHTA, FQGNSA. The CDR3 is made up of 14 amino acids. Between the trimmed V and J ends, which lost 6 bases and 2 bases, there was a span of 11 bases. The CDR3 protein is CASRAGRTYNEQFF. CDR3 nucleotides: TGTGCCAGCAGGGCTGGGAGAACCTACAATGAGCAGTTCTTC. The full variable domain, completed using reference TRBV7-2 and TRBJ2-1, is GAGVSQSPSNKVTEKGKDVELRCDPISGHTALYWYRQSLGQGLEFLIYFQGNSAPDKSGLPSDRFSAERTGGSVSTLTIQRTQQEDSAVYLCASRAGRTYNEQFFGPGTRLTVL.

The CDR3 region has the DNA TGTGCCAGCAGTGAGAGGGGGAGGACTAATGAAAAACTGTTTTTT. This codes for CASSERGRTNEKLFF. The gene calls are TRBV2 and TRBJ1-4; the D gene is possibly TRBD1 (6 bases). The germline gives CDR1 SNHLY, CDR2 FYNNEI. There are 15 residues in the CDR3. Trimming stripped 3 bases from V and 2 bases from J, with 10 bases between.

V is TRBV27 and J is TRBJ2-6; 11 bases map to TRBD1. From germline, CDR1 is MNHEY and CDR2 SMNVEV (reference sequence). V dropped 0 bases and J dropped 3; count of bases not matched to a gene: 4. This CDR3 region has 18 residues. CDR3 region: CASSLSRTGGNGANVLTF. In DNA, the CDR3 is TGTGCCAGCAGTTTATCGCGGACAGGGGGCAATGGGGCCAACGTCCTGACTTTC.